This TCR beta chain originates from a study of cytomegalovirus exposure and HLA in healthy donors. Study-wide points: Analysis was performed later, and it showed HLA-associated TCR beta chains to be more clonally expanded than equally common others. Earlier analysis looked at TCR beta V segments, and most were productive about 90% or about 30% of the time.

PCR employed 60 Vbeta and 13 Jbeta primers. In the original processing: In a later analysis, roughly 10 million of 75 million to 85 million unique beta chains occurred in at least two donors. TCRdb keeps only in-frame clones here, not all; method: immunoSEQ multiplex PCR. D and trimming come from the DNA, and the V and J calls and clone size come from that table. The sample carries 150,000 to 200,000 clones, around 78% recorded once. The V gene's germline CDR1 is MDHEN and CDR2 SYDVKM. The CDR3 contains 17 residues. About this clone: What it recognizes is unknown.

V and J are TRBV28 and TRBJ2-5, with no clear D. TRBJ2-7 explains the end of the DNA better; the J call may be wrong. This TCR was sampled from a woman aged 25 to 39 in good health and CMV-seropositive. Sample: PBMCs. CDR3 region: CASSLKRKTASSYEQYF. CDR3 bases: TGTGCCAGCAGTCTCAAGCGAAAGACGGCGAGCTCCTACGAGCAGTACTTC.